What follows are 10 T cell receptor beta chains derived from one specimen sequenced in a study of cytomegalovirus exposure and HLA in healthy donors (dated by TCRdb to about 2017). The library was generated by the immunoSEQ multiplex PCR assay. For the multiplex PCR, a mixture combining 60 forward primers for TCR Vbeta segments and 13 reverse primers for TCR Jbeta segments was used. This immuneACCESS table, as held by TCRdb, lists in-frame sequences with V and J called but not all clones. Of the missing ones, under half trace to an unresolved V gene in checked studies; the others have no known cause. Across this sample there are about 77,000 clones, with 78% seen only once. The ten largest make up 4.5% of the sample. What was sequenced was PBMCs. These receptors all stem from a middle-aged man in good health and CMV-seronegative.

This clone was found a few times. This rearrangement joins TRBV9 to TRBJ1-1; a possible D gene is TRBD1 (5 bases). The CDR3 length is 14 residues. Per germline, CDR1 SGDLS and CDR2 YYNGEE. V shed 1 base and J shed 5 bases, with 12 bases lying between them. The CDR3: CASSVLGEGTEAFF. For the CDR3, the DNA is TGTGCCAGCAGCGTATTGGGGGAGGGGACTGAAGCTTTCTTT.

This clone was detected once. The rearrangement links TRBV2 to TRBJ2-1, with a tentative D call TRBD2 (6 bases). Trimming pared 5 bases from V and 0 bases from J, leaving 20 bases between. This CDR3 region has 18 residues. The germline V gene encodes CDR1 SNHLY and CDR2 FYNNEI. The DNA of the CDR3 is TGTGCCAGCAGTCCTGAAAAGGCTAGCGCGCGCTCCTACAATGAGCAGTTCTTC. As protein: CASSPEKASARSYNEQFF.

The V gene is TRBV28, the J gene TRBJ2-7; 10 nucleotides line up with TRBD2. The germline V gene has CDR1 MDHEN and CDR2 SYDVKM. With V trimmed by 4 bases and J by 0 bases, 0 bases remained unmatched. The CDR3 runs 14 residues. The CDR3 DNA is TGTGCCAGCAGTTCTAGCGGGAGCTCCTACGAGCAGTACTTC. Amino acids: CASSSSGSSYEQYF.

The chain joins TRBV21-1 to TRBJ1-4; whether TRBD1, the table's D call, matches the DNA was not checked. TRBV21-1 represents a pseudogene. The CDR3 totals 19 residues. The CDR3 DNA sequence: TGTGCCAGCAGCACAAACCGGGACAAAAATTTGGGTACTAATGAAAAACTGTTTTTT. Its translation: CASSTNRDKNLGTNEKLFF.

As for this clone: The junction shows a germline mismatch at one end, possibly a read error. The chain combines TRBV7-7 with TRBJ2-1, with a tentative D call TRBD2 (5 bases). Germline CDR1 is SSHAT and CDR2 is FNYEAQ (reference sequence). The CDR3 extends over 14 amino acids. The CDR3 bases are TGTGCTAGCAGCTACTCCCGGACTTCCAATGAGCAGTTCTTC. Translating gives CASSYSRTSNEQFF.

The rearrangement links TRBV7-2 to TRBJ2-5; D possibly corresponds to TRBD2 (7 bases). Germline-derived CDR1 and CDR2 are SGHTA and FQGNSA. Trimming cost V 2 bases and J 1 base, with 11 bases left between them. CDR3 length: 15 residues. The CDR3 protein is CASSLWGGPQETQYF. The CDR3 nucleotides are TGTGCCAGCAGCTTATGGGGGGGGCCCCAAGAGACCCAGTACTTC.

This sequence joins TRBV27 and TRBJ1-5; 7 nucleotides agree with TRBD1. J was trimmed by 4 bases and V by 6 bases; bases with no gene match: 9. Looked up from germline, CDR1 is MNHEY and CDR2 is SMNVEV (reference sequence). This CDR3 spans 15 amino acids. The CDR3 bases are TGTGCCAGCAGACATGTCCAGGGGGGTAATCAGCCCCAGCATTTT. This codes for CASRHVQGGNQPQHF.

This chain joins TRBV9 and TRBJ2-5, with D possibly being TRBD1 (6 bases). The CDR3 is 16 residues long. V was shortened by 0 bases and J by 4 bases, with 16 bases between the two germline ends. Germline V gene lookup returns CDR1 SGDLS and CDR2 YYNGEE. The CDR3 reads CASSVGTVEVVETQYF. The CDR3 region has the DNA TGTGCCAGCAGCGTAGGGACAGTGGAGGTTGTAGAGACCCAGTACTTC.

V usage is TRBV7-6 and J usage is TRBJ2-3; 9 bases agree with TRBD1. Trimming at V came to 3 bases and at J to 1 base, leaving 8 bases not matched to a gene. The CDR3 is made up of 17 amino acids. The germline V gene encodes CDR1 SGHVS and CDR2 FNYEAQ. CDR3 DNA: TGTGCCAGCAGCTTTTCGGCCCGGACAGGGGGCACAGATACGCAGTATTTT. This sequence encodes CASSFSARTGGTDTQYF.

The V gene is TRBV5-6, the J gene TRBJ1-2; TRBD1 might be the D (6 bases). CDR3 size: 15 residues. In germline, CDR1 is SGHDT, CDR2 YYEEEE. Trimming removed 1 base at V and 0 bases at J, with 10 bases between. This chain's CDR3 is CASSLLTGTNYGYTF. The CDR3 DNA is TGTGCCAGCAGCTTGTTAACAGGGACTAACTATGGCTACACCTTC. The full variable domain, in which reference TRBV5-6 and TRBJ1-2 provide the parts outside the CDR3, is DAGVTQSPTHLIKTRGQQVTLRCSPKSGHDTVSWYQQALGQGPQFIFQYYEEEERQRGNFPDRFSGHQFPNYSSELNVNALLLGDSALYLCASSLLTGTNYGYTFGSGTRLTVV.